This record looks at one T cell receptor beta chain sequence and its context. This clonotype occurred a few times. Its cognate antigen has yet to be identified. There are no base qualities to consult, and no much larger clone falls within one base. The donors were about 40 Caucasian individuals from Russia, aged roughly 6 to 90 years, who were systemically healthy. Each donor gave 9.5 to 10 milliliters of peripheral blood, drawn into EDTA-treated Vacutainer tubes. Ficoll-Paque density-gradient centrifugation was used to isolate PBMCs, with at least 6 million per sample. Trizol reagent was used to extract total RNA from the PBMCs, yielding at least 6 micrograms per sample. For every donor, flow cytometry on a PBMC aliquot measured the percentage of naive CD45RAhigh/CD27high T cells. Looking up the germline V gene (reference sequence) yields CDR1 MNHEY and CDR2 SMNVEV. The CDR3 holds 14 amino acids from the cysteine to the phenylalanine. Solely the CDR3 DNA is kept, with 42 bases framed from the first base. V and J are trimmed by 6 bases and 9 bases, and the gene matches miss 10 bases of the junction.

Receptor amplification or capture employed 5' RACE. Sequencing took place on an Illumina HiSeq 2500. A second PCR of roughly 7 to 11 cycles was performed with a sample-barcoded 5' primer and a J-beta primer mix. Each TCR beta cDNA molecule received a unique molecular identifier from a template-switch 5' adaptor carrying 12 random nucleotides. At least 2.5 million CDR3-containing paired-end reads were obtained from each sample. The Mint cDNA synthesis kit, primed by a TRBC-specific oligonucleotide, was used to synthesize first-strand cDNA from all RNA. Following uracil-DNA glycosylase treatment, all cDNA underwent a first 18-cycle PCR with the universal primers M1SS and BC2_uni_R. Concerning the study's data processing: Each sample was normalized by randomly selecting 1 million high-quality reads, each carrying a distinct molecular identifier. Reads with shared molecular identifiers were discarded instead of being binned into consensus sequences. CDR3 identification, clonotype clustering and error correction used MiTCR with a Q25 quality threshold and the strictest error-elimination algorithm. A nonparametric unseen species model using Euler transformation provided a lower-bound estimate of total TCR beta diversity. In-frame beta chains were kept once TCRdb had trimmed the public reads at Q25 with fastp and called clones with MiXCR. CDR3 protein duplicates are merged, each entry listing the most common genes and DNA. TCRdb, not the original authors, processed these V and J calls. Counted in this sample were more than 1 million distinct CDR3 sequences; more than 35% of them appeared once. The ten largest clones add up to around 18% of the sample.

This specimen belongs to a study of blood T cells in healthy people across ages (dated by TCRdb to the mid-2010s). Regarding the research as a whole: In model experiments, roughly one uniquely barcoded TCR beta cDNA molecule per two T cells was captured by template switching. To track age-related changes in TCR beta repertoire diversity, the study relied on deep sequencing normalized with unique cDNA molecular identifiers. The study analyzed two additional independent replicas of 1 million unique cDNA reads from the same blood draw for two donors, one aged 18 to 29 and one aged 80 or older. Four age groups were formed from the donors: young (average 16 years), middle-aged (approximately 42), aged (about 62) and long-lived (approximately 80). Donors of different ages were randomly distributed across sequencing lanes to avoid experimental bias. Overall study results and their limits: Observed TCR beta diversity correlated strongly with the percentage of naive T cells measured by flow cytometry. Since profiling was done on bulk unsorted PBMCs, naive and antigen-experienced compartments could not be conclusively compared. Estimates of total diversity based on one million sequenced T cells were regarded as lower bounds and as underestimates. Because donor CMV infection status was unknown, age-related changes in expanded clonotypes were potentially confounded. Compared with the aged group, more naive CD4+ T cells, fewer expanded clones and increased TCR diversity were shown by the long-lived group, suggesting age selection. Observed TCR beta diversity per million T cells fell roughly linearly with age, and a significant reduction was already apparent by age approximately 41.

The receptor comes from a woman aged 55 to 70 in good health. The chain was built from TRBV27 and TRBJ2-4; TRBD2 aligns with 8 central bases. Material for sequencing was blood. Read as DNA, the sequence is TGTGCCAGCAGATCGGGGGGTAGCGGGACCATTCAGTACTTC. It translates to CASRSGGSGTIQYF.